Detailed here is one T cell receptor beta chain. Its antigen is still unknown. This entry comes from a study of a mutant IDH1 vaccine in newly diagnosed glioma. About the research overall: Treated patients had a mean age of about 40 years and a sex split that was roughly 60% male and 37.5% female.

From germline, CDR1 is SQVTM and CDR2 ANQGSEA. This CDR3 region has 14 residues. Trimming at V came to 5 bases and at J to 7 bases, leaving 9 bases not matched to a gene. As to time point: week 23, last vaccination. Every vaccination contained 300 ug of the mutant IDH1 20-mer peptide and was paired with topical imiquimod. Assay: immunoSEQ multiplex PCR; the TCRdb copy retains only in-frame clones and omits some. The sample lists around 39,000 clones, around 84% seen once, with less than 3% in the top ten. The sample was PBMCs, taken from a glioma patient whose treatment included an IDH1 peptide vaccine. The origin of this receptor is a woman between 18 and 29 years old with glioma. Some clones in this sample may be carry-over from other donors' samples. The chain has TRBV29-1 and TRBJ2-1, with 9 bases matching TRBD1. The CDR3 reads CSVYEGQGTNEQFF. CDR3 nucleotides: TGCAGCGTTTATGAAGGACAGGGGACAAATGAGCAGTTCTTC.